This T cell receptor (beta chain) was captured by sequencing in a study of T cell responses to AZD1222 COVID-19 vaccine. The study, taken as a whole, reports: Without day 14 samples, only post-peak T cell repertoires were studied. Donors skewed white British and female; clonal diversity was possibly underestimated. Baseline antibody screening turned up just a handful of seropositive AZD1222 recipients.

This CDR3 comprises 15 residues. The V gene's germline CDR1 is LGHNA and CDR2 YNFKEQ. V was pared by 0 bases and J by 8 bases, with 13 bases between. The repertoire was sequenced with immunoSEQ multiplex PCR; TCRdb's copy has only in-frame clones and lacks some. The table has about 150,000 clones, about 87% seen once; the top ten hold 3% to 3.5%. A word on this clone: Its antigen is still unknown.

This TCR derives from an adult in good health. The V call is TRBV4-2, the J call TRBJ2-2; D uncertain. Here the sequenced sample was peripheral blood, taken on day 0 of AZD1222 vaccination. CDR3 residues: CASSQDRSAPGELFF. The CDR3 DNA reads TGTGCCAGCAGCCAAGATCGGTCTGCCCCGGGGGAGCTGTTTTTT.